This T cell receptor beta chain was identified in a study of cytomegalovirus exposure and HLA in healthy donors. Study-level findings and limits: As a later analysis showed, a missense DCLRE1C variant was linked to trimming of TCR beta V- and J-genes. For most subjects, TCR beta sequences were reported to predict HLA-A and HLA-B alleles with accuracy. Previous analysis showed most TCR beta V segments were productive about 87% or about 30% of the time.

PCR amplification relied on 60 Vbeta primers (plus 13 Jbeta primers). Using immunoSEQ multiplex PCR, the repertoire was profiled, and TCRdb retains in-frame clones only, with some absent. This table has under 110,000 clones, around 76% appearing once. For this clone: The antigen remains unidentified.

Per the germline V gene, CDR1 is SNHLY and CDR2 is FYNNEI. This CDR3 region has 14 residues. The trim removed 8 bases at V and 4 bases at J, leaving 7 bases unmatched. The V gene is TRBV2, the J gene TRBJ1-4; 7 nucleotides line up with TRBD1. Sample: PBMCs. The receptor comes from a woman between 50 and 59 years old in good health and CMV-seropositive. The CDR3 spells CASGFGTVNEKLFF. The CDR3 bases are TGTGCCAGCGGATTCGGGACAGTTAATGAAAAACTGTTTTTT. Looking up the rest from reference TRBV2 and TRBJ1-4 gives the full variable domain: EPEVTQTPSHQVTQMGQEVILRCVPISNHLYFYWYRQILGQKVEFLVSFYNNEISEKSEIFDDQFSVERPDGSNFTLKIRSTKLEDSAMYFCASGFGTVNEKLFFGSGTQLSVL.